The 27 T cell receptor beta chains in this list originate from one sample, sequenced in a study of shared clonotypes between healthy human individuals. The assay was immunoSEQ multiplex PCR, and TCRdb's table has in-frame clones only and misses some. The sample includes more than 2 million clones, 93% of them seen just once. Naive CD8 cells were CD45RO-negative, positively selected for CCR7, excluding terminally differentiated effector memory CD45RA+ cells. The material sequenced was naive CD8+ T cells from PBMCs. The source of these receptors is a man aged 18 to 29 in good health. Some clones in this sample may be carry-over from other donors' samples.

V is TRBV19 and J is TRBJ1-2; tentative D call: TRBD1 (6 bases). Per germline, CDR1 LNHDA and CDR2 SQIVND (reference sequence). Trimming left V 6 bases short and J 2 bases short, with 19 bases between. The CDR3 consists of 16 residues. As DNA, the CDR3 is TGTGCCAGTAGACCAACGGGGGGGCGGACCAACTATGGCTACACCTTC. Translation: CASRPTGGRTNYGYTF. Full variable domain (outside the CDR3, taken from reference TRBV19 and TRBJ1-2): DGGITQSPKYLFRKEGQNVTLSCEQNLNHDAMYWYRQDPGQGLRLIYYSQIVNDFQKGDIAEGYSVSREKKESFPLTVTSAQKNPTAFYLCASRPTGGRTNYGYTFGSGTRLTVV.

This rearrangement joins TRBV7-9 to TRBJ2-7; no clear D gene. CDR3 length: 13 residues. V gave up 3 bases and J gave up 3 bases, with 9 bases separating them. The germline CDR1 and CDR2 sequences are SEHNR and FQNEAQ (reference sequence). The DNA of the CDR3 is TGTGCCAGCAGCTTCACAGAAAGCTACGAGCAGTACTTC. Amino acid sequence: CASSFTESYEQYF.

CDR3 protein: CASSGQGGYEQYF. The CDR3 DNA sequence: TGTGCCAGCAGTGGGCAGGGGGGCTACGAGCAGTACTTC. The chain carries TRBV2 and TRBJ2-7, with D perhaps matching TRBD1 (7 bases). V gave up 4 bases and J gave up 3 bases, with 10 bases separating them. Germline V gene lookup returns CDR1 SNHLY and CDR2 FYNNEI. This CDR3 region has 13 residues.

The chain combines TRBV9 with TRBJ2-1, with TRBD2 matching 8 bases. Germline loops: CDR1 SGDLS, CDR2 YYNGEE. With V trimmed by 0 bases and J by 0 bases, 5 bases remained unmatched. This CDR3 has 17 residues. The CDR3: CASSVARGGSSYNEQFF. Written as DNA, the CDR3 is TGTGCCAGCAGCGTAGCCCGGGGGGGGAGCTCCTACAATGAGCAGTTCTTC.

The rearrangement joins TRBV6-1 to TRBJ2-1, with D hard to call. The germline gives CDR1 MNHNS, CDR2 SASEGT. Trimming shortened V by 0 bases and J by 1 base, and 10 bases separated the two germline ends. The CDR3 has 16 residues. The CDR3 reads CASSEAMGFSYNEQFF. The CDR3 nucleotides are TGTGCCAGCAGTGAAGCGATGGGGTTTTCCTACAATGAGCAGTTCTTC.

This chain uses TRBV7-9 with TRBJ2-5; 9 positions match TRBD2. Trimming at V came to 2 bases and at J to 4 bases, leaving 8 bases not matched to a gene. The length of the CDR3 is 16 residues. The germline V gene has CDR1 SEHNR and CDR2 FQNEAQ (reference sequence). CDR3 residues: CASSLSIAGAVETQYF. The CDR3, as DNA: TGTGCCAGCAGCTTATCGATAGCGGGAGCGGTAGAGACCCAGTACTTC.

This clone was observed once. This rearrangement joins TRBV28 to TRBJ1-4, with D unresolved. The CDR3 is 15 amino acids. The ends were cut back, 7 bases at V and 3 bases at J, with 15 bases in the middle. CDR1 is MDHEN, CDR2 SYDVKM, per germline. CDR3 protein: CASTSQEEANEKLFF. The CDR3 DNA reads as TGTGCCAGCACTTCACAAGAGGAGGCTAATGAAAAACTGTTTTTT.

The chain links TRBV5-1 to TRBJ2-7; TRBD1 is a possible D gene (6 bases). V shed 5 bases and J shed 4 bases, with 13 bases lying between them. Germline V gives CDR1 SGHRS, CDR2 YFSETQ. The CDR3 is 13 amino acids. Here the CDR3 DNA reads TGCGCCAGCAGAGGAACAGGGTATTACGAGCAGTACTTC. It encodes CASRGTGYYEQYF.

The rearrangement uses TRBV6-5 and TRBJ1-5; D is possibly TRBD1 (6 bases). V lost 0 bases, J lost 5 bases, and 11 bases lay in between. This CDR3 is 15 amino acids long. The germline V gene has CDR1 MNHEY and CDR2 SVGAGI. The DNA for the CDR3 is TGTGCCAGCAGTTACTCGATCTCAGGGGATCAGCCCCAGCATTTT. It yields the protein CASSYSISGDQPQHF.

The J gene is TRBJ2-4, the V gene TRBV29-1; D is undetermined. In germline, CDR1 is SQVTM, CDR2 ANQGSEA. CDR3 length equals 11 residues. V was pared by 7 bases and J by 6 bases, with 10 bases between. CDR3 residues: CSARDGNIQYF. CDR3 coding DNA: TGCAGCGCTAGAGACGGAAACATTCAGTACTTC.

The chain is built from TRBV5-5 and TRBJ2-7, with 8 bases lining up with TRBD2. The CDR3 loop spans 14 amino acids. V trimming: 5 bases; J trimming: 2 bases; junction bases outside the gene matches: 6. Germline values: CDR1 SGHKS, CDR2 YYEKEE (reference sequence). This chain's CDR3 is CASRAGTSPYEQYF. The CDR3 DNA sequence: TGTGCCAGCAGGGCCGGGACTAGTCCCTACGAGCAGTACTTC.

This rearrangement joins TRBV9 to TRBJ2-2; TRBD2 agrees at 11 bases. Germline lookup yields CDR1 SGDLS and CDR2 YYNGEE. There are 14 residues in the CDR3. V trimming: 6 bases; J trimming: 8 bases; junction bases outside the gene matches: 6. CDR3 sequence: CASNLAGGSGELFF. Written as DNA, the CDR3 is TGTGCCAGCAATCTAGCGGGAGGATCGGGGGAGCTGTTTTTT.

CDR3 in DNA: TGTGCCAGCAGTGAAGTGGGGGGATTTGGGTTAGATTATAACTATGGCTACACCTTC. Its protein product is CASSEVGGFGLDYNYGYTF. The chain has TRBV6-1 and TRBJ1-2, with D maybe TRBD1 (5 bases). The CDR3 consists of 19 residues. Germline V CDR1 and CDR2: MNHNS, SASEGT. Trimming removed 1 base from V and 1 base from J, with 22 bases in between.

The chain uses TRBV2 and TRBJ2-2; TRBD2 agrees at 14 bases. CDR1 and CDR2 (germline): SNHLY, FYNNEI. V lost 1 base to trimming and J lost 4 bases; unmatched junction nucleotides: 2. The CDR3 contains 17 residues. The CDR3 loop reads CASSEGLAGGPTGELFF. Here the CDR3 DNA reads TGTGCCAGCAGTGAAGGACTAGCGGGAGGGCCCACCGGGGAGCTGTTTTTT.

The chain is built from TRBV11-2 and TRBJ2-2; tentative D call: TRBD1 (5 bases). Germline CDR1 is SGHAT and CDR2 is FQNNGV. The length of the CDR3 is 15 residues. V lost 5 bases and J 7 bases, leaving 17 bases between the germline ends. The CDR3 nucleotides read TGTGCCAGCAGCGTTTTTGGGCAGGGTAACGGGGAGCTGTTTTTT. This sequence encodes CASSVFGQGNGELFF. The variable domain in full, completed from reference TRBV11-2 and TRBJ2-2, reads EAGVAQSPRYKIIEKRQSVAFWCNPISGHATLYWYQQILGQGPKLLIQFQNNGVVDDSQLPKDRFSAERLKGVDSTLKIQPAKLEDSAVYLCASSVFGQGNGELFFGEGSRLTVL.

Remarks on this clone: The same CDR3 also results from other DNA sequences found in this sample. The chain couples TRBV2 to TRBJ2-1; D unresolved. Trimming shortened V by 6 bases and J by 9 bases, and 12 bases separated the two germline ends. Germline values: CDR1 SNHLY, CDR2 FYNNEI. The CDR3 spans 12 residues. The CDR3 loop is CASSESRVEQFF. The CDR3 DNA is TGTGCCAGCAGCGAAAGTCGGGTTGAGCAGTTCTTC. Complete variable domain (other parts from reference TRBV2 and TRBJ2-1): EPEVTQTPSHQVTQMGQEVILRCVPISNHLYFYWYRQILGQKVEFLVSFYNNEISEKSEIFDDQFSVERPDGSNFTLKIRSTKLEDSAMYFCASSESRVEQFFGPGTRLTVL.

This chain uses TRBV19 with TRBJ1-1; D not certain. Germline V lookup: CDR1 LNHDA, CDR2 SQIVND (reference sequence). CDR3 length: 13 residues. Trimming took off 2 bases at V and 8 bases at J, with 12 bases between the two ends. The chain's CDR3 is CASSISRPSEAFF. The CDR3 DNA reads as TGTGCCAGTAGTATATCCAGGCCTTCAGAAGCTTTCTTT.

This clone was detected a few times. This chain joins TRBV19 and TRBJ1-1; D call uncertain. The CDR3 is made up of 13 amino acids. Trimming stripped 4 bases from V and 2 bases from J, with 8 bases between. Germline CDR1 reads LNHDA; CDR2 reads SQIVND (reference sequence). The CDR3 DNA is TGTGCCAGTAGTAATACAAGAAACACTGAAGCTTTCTTT. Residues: CASSNTRNTEAFF. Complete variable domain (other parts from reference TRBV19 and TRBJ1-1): DGGITQSPKYLFRKEGQNVTLSCEQNLNHDAMYWYRQDPGQGLRLIYYSQIVNDFQKGDIAEGYSVSREKKESFPLTVTSAQKNPTAFYLCASSNTRNTEAFFGQGTRLTVV.

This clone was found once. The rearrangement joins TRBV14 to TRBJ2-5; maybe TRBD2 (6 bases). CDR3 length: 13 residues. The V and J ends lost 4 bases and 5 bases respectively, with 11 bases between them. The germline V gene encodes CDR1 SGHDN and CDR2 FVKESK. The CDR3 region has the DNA TGTGCCAGCAGCCCGGAGGGCTGGGAGACCCAGTACTTC. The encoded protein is CASSPEGWETQYF.

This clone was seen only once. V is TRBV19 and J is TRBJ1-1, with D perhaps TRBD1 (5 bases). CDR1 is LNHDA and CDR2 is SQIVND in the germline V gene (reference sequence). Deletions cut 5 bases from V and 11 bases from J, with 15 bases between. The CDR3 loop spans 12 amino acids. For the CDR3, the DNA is TGTGCCAGTAGTGAGGGGCCCGAAGAGGCTTTCTTT. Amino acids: CASSEGPEEAFF.

CDR3 coding DNA: TGTGCCAGCAGTTTATCGTTCCAGACAATTAATCAGCCCCAGCATTTT. Residues: CASSLSFQTINQPQHF. V is TRBV27 and J is TRBJ1-5; D is ambiguous. Trimming stripped 0 bases from V and 4 bases from J, with 13 bases between. This CDR3 spans 16 amino acids. Germline V CDR1 and CDR2: MNHEY, SMNVEV (reference sequence).

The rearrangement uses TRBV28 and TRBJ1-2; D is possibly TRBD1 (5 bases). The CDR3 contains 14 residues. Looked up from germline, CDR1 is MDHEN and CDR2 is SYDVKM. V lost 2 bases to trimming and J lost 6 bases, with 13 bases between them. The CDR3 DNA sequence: TGTGCCAGCAGTTTAAGGCTCACAGGAGATGGCTACACCTTC. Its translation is CASSLRLTGDGYTF.

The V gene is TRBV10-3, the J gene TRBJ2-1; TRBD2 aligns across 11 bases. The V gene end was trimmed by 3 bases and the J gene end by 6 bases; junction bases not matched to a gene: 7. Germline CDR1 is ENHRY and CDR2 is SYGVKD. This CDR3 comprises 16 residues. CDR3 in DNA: TGTGCCATCAGTGACTTACTAGCGGGAGTTTCCAATGAGCAGTTCTTC. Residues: CAISDLLAGVSNEQFF.

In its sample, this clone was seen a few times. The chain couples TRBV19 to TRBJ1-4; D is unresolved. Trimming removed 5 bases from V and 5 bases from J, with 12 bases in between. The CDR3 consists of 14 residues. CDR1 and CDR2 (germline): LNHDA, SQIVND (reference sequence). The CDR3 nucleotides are TGTGCCAGTAGTTCTTGGGAGGAAAATGAAAAACTGTTTTTT. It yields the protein CASSSWEENEKLFF.

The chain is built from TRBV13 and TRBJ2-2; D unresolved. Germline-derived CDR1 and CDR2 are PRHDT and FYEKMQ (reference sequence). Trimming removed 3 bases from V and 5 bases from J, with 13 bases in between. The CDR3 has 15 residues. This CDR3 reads CASSFSTAATGELFF. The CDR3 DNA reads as TGTGCCAGCAGCTTCAGCACCGCGGCGACCGGGGAGCTGTTTTTT.

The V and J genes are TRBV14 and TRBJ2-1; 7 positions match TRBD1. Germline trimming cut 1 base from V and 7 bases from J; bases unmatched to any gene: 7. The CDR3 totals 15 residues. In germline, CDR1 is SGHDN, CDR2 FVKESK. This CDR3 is CASSQAHRGANEQFF. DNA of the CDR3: TGTGCCAGCAGCCAAGCTCACAGGGGAGCGAATGAGCAGTTCTTC.

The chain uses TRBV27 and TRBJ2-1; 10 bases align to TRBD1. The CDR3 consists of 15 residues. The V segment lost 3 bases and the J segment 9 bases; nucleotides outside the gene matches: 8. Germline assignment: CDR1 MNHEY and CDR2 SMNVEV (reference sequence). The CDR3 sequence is CASSLRDRGPGEQFF. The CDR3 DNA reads TGTGCCAGCAGTTTGCGGGACAGGGGACCGGGTGAGCAGTTCTTC.